The 3 T cell receptor beta chains reported below all come from one sample, sequenced in a study of neoadjuvant anti-PD-1 for oral cavity cancer (dated by TCRdb to the early 2020s). The method behind the library was the immunoSEQ multiplex PCR assay. In TCRdb, the immuneACCESS table is reduced to in-frame sequences with V and J assigned. These tables do not hold every clone; where another copy was compared, an unresolved V gene accounts for under half, and the others remain unexplained. The sample yields around 30,000 clones; approximately 87% were counted once. The ten top clones hold 3.5% of the sample. This specimen's time point label, per the study, means: before neoadjuvant nivolumab. The sequenced sample was PBMCs, obtained before nivolumab (anti-PD-1) treatment. These receptors were collected from a person aged 35-79 years with oral cavity squamous cell carcinoma.

In nucleotides, the CDR3 is TGTGCCAGCAGTTCGGGGGGCTTTAGTTTGGGTGCACTTGGCATTCAGTACTTC. Its translation is CASSSGGFSLGALGIQYF. The chain carries TRBV27 and TRBJ2-4; D perhaps matches TRBD2 (7 bases). The germline V and J ends were trimmed by 4 bases and 9 bases, with 28 bases remaining between them. CDR1 MNHEY and CDR2 SMNVEV come from the germline V gene (reference sequence). This CDR3 has 18 residues.

The V and J genes are TRBV6-5 and TRBJ2-7, with TRBD1 matching over 9 bases. V trimming: 4 bases; J trimming: 4 bases; junction bases outside the gene matches: 2. Germline CDR1 is MNHEY and CDR2 is SVGAGI. The CDR3 has 13 residues. The CDR3 spells CASSLGQGYEQYF. CDR3 nucleotides: TGTGCCAGCAGTTTGGGACAGGGTTACGAGCAGTACTTC.

The chain combines TRBV5-1 with TRBJ2-7; TRBD1 is a possible D gene (5 bases). Trimming cost V 2 bases and J 4 bases, with 7 bases left between them. The germline gives CDR1 SGHRS, CDR2 YFSETQ. The CDR3 runs to 12 residues. This CDR3 reads CASSFQGYEQYF. DNA for the CDR3: TGCGCCAGCAGCTTCCAGGGATACGAGCAGTACTTC. Full variable domain (remainder filled in from reference TRBV5-1 and TRBJ2-7): KAGVTQTPRYLIKTRGQQVTLSCSPISGHRSVSWYQQTPGQGLQFLFEYFSETQRNKGNFPGRFSGRQFSNSRSEMNVSTLELGDSALYLCASSFQGYEQYFGPGTRLTVT.